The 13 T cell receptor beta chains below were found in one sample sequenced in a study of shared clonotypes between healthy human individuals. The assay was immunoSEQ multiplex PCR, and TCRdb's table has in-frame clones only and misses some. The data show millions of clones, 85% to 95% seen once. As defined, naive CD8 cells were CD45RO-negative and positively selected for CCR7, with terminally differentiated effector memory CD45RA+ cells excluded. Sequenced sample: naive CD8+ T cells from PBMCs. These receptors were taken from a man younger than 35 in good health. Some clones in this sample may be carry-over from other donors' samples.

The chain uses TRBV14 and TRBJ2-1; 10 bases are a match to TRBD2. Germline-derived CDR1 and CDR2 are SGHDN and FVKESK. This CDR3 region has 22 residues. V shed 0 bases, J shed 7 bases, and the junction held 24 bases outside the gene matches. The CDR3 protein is CASSQDDRGWGLAFPKPNEQFF. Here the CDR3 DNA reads TGTGCCAGCAGCCAAGATGACAGGGGTTGGGGACTAGCGTTCCCCAAACCTAATGAGCAGTTCTTC.

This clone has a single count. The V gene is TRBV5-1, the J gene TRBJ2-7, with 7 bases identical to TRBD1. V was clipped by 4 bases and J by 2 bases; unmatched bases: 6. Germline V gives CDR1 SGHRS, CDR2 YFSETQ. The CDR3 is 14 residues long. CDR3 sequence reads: CASSLLQGPYEQYF. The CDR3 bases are TGCGCCAGCAGCCTGTTACAGGGGCCCTACGAGCAGTACTTC.

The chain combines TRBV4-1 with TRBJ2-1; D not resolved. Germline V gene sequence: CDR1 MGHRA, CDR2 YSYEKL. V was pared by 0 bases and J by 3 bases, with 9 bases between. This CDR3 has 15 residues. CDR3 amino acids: CASSQDFASYNEQFF. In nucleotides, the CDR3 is TGCGCCAGCAGCCAAGATTTCGCTAGCTACAATGAGCAGTTCTTC.

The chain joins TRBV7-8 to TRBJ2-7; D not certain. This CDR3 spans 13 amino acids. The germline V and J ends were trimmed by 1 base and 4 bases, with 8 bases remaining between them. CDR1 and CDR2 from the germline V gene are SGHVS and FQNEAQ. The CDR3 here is CASSLVPMYEQYF. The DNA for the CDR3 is TGTGCCAGCAGCTTAGTTCCGATGTACGAGCAGTACTTC.

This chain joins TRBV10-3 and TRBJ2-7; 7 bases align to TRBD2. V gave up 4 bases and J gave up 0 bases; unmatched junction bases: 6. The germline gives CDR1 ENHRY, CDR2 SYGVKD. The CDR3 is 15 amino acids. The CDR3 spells CAISGRDYNSYEQYF. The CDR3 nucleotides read TGTGCCATCAGTGGCCGGGACTACAACTCCTACGAGCAGTACTTC.

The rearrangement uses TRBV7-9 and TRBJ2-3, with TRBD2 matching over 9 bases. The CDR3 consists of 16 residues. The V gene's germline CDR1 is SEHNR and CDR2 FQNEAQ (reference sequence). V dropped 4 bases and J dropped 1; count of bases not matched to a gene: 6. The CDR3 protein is CASSSKREAGTDTQYF. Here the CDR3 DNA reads TGTGCCAGCAGCTCGAAGCGGGAGGCTGGCACAGATACGCAGTATTTT.

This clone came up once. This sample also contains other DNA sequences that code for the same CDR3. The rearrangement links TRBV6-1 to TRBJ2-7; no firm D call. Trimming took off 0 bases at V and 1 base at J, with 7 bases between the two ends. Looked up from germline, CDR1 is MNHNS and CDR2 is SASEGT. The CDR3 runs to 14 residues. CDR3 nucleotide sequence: TGTGCCAGCAGTGAAGCGGGCGGATCCTACGAGCAGTACTTC. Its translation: CASSEAGGSYEQYF.

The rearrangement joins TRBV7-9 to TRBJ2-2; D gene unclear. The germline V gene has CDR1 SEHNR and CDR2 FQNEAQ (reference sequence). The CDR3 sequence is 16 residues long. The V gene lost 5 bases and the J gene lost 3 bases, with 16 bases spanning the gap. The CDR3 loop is CASSLPDGVDTGELFF. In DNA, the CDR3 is TGTGCCAGCAGCCTCCCCGACGGAGTGGACACCGGGGAGCTGTTTTTT.

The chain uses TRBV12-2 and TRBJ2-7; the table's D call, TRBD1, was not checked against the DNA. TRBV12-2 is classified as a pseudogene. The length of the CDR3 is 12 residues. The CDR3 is CASRRGRDRFRF. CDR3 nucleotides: TGTGCAAGTCGCCGGGGTCGGGACAGGTTCCGCTTC.

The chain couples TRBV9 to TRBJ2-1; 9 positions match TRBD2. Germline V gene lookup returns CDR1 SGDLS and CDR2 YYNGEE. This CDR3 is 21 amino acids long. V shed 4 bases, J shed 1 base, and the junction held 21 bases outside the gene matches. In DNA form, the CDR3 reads TGTGCCAGCAGCCCGTTCGGAGCTAGCGGGACCAAGGGGGGTTCCTACAATGAGCAGTTCTTC. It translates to CASSPFGASGTKGGSYNEQFF. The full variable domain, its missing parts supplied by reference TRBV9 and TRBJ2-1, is DSGVTQTPKHLITATGQRVTLRCSPRSGDLSVYWYQQSLDQGLQFLIQYYNGEERAKGNILERFSAQQFPDLHSELNLSSLELGDSALYFCASSPFGASGTKGGSYNEQFFGPGTRLTVL.

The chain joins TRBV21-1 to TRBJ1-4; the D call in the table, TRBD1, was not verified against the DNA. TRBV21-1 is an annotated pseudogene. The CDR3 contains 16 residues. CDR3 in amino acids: CASSPRQESTNEKLFF. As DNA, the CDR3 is TGTGCCAGCAGCCCCCGACAAGAATCAACTAATGAAAAACTGTTTTTT.

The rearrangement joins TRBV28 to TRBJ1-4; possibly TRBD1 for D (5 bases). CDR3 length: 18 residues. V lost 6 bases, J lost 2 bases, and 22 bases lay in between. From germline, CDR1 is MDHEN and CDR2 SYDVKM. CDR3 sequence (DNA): TGTGCCAGCAGCCACCCCCGGGAGACGGGGGTCACTAATGAAAAACTGTTTTTT. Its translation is CASSHPRETGVTNEKLFF.

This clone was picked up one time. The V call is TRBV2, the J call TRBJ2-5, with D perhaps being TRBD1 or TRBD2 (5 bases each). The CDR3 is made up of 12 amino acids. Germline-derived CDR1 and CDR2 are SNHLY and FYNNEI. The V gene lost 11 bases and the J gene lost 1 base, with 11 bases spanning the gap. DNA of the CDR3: TGTGCCGGTGGGACCGGCCAAGAGACCCAGTACTTC. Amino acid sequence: CAGGTGQETQYF.